These T cell receptor beta chains were read from a single sample in a study of regulatory T cells in long-lasting Graves disease. A single record per CDR3 protein comes from TCRdb applying MiXCR to the multiplex PCR reads. The sample has around 460,000 distinct CDR3 sequences; 22% are singletons. The specimen comprised peripheral blood mononuclear cells (PBMCs), sampled when the disease was refractory, from a patient treated with antithyroid drugs. These TCRs come from a female donor with Graves disease. The CDR3 runs from the conserved cysteine through the conserved F or W. The D gene is left open where the match is weak. Not all rows give a size; the values are once, few, many and, for expanded clones, a class.

j_call: TRBJ1-2; clone_size: NA; v_call: TRBV18; d_call: NA; cdr3_nt: TGTGCCAGCTCACCAACTGACAGTAGCTCCTACTACACCTTC; cdr3_aa: CASSPTDSSSYYTF
j_call: TRBJ2-7; clone_size: NA; v_call: TRBV7-2; d_call: TRBD2; cdr3_nt: TGTGCCAGCAGCTCGGGGCCGGGAGGGCCTTACGAGCAGTACTTC; cdr3_aa: CASSSGPGGPYEQYF
j_call: TRBJ2-7; clone_size: few; v_call: TRBV7-9; d_call: TRBD1; cdr3_nt: TGTGCCAGCAGTTTCACAGGGACAGGGGGCTTCTACGAGCAGTACTTC; cdr3_aa: CASSFTGTGGFYEQYF
j_call: TRBJ2-7; clone_size: NA; v_call: TRBV7-2; d_call: NA; cdr3_nt: TGTGCCAGCAGCTTAGGCCCAGCGAACTCCTACGAGCAGTACTTC; cdr3_aa: CASSLGPANSYEQYF
j_call: TRBJ1-1; clone_size: many; v_call: TRBV28; d_call: NA; cdr3_nt: TGTGCCAGCAGTTTAGGCAGTCATTGGAGCACTGAAGCTTTCTTT; cdr3_aa: CASSLGSHWSTEAFF
j_call: TRBJ2-7; clone_size: NA; v_call: TRBV2; d_call: NA; cdr3_nt: TGTGCCAGCAGTTCGGCTAGTGAGTACTACGAGCAGTACTTC; cdr3_aa: CASSSASEYYEQYF
j_call: TRBJ1-2; clone_size: NA; v_call: TRBV7-9; d_call: NA; cdr3_nt: TGTGCCAGCAGTTCCATCACCTATGGCTACACCTTC; cdr3_aa: CASSSITYGYTF
j_call: TRBJ1-1; clone_size: NA; v_call: TRBV20-1; d_call: NA; cdr3_nt: TGCAGTGCACGGGCGGGAGCTGAAGCTTTCTTT; cdr3_aa: CSARAGAEAFF
j_call: TRBJ1-3; clone_size: few; v_call: TRBV5-1; d_call: NA; cdr3_nt: TGCGCCAGCAGCTCCGGACCGGAAAACACCATATATTTT; cdr3_aa: CASSSGPENTIYF
j_call: TRBJ1-3; clone_size: NA; v_call: TRBV20-1; d_call: NA; cdr3_nt: TGCAGTGCTGACAAGGCGCTGGGCCCTGGAAACACCATATATTTT; cdr3_aa: CSADKALGPGNTIYF
j_call: TRBJ1-3; clone_size: many; v_call: TRBV2; d_call: TRBD1; cdr3_nt: TGTGCCAGCAGATGGGACAGCTCGGGAAACACCATATATTTT; cdr3_aa: CASRWDSSGNTIYF
j_call: TRBJ1-5; clone_size: NA; v_call: TRBV29-1; d_call: NA; cdr3_nt: TGCAGCGTTAAAACACAGGGCACCAATCAGCCCCAGCATTTT; cdr3_aa: CSVKTQGTNQPQHF
j_call: TRBJ2-1; clone_size: NA; v_call: TRBV24-1; d_call: NA; cdr3_nt: TGTGCCACCAGTGATGTACTCTTGAGTCGGAATGAGCAGTTCTTC; cdr3_aa: CATSDVLLSRNEQFF
j_call: TRBJ1-1; clone_size: many; v_call: TRBV12-3/TRBV12-4; d_call: NA; cdr3_nt: TGTGCCAGCAGTTTAGCCCGGACAGTTGAAGCTTTCTTT; cdr3_aa: CASSLARTVEAFF
j_call: TRBJ1-1; clone_size: NA; v_call: TRBV10-3; d_call: TRBD1; cdr3_nt: TGTGCCATCGGACAGGGCTCGATTGAAGCTTTCTTT; cdr3_aa: CAIGQGSIEAFF
j_call: TRBJ2-5; clone_size: NA; v_call: TRBV5-1; d_call: NA; cdr3_nt: TGCGCCAGCAGCGCTGGAAGGTCTAGGAGGGGACGGGGAGAGACCCAGTACTTC; cdr3_aa: CASSAGRSRRGRGETQYF
j_call: TRBJ1-1; clone_size: many; v_call: TRBV30; d_call: NA; cdr3_nt: TGTGCCTGGAGTGCCAGGGGAAACACTGAAGCTTTCTTT; cdr3_aa: CAWSARGNTEAFF
j_call: TRBJ1-2; clone_size: many; v_call: TRBV7-2; d_call: NA; cdr3_nt: TGTGCCAGCAGCGAAACCCCCCTACGGGGCTATGGCTACACCTTC; cdr3_aa: CASSETPLRGYGYTF
j_call: TRBJ1-6; clone_size: NA; v_call: TRBV20-1; d_call: NA; cdr3_nt: TGCAGTGCTAGGGGTTCGGCAGAGTGGAATTCACCCCTCCACTTT; cdr3_aa: CSARGSAEWNSPLHF
j_call: TRBJ2-5; clone_size: many; v_call: TRBV20-1; d_call: NA; cdr3_nt: TGCAGTGTCCCTAGAACAGAGACCCAGTACTTC; cdr3_aa: CSVPRTETQYF
j_call: TRBJ2-5; clone_size: many; v_call: TRBV11-1; d_call: NA; cdr3_nt: TGTGCCAGCAGCTTTCCCGCCGCTGGGAGGGAGACCCAGTACTTC; cdr3_aa: CASSFPAAGRETQYF
j_call: TRBJ1-2; clone_size: many; v_call: TRBV7-2; d_call: NA; cdr3_nt: TGTGCCAGCAGCTTATCGGCTTCAGGGGCGTATGGCTACACCTTC; cdr3_aa: CASSLSASGAYGYTF
j_call: TRBJ1-3; clone_size: many; v_call: TRBV12-3/TRBV12-4; d_call: NA; cdr3_nt: TGTGCCAGCAGTCTTCGGACAGTGGGAAACACCATATATTTT; cdr3_aa: CASSLRTVGNTIYF
j_call: TRBJ1-5; clone_size: few; v_call: TRBV5-1; d_call: NA; cdr3_nt: TGCGCCAGCAGCTTGGGGACCCCTGAAAATCAGCCCCAGCATTTT; cdr3_aa: CASSLGTPENQPQHF
j_call: TRBJ2-5; clone_size: many; v_call: TRBV20-1; d_call: NA; cdr3_nt: TGCAGTGCTCCTACCTGGGGGAGACAGACCCAGTACTTC; cdr3_aa: CSAPTWGRQTQYF
j_call: TRBJ1-2; clone_size: NA; v_call: TRBV12-3/TRBV12-4; d_call: NA; cdr3_nt: TGTGCCAGCAGTTTAAATTTAGGGGGTATCTATGGCTACACCTTC; cdr3_aa: CASSLNLGGIYGYTF
j_call: TRBJ2-5; clone_size: NA; v_call: TRBV20-1; d_call: NA; cdr3_nt: TGCAGTGCGGGGACGCACCCGGGCCTAGGTGTAGAGACCCAGTACTTC; cdr3_aa: CSAGTHPGLGVETQYF
j_call: TRBJ2-6; clone_size: many; v_call: TRBV27; d_call: NA; cdr3_nt: TGTGCCAGCAGTTTAGCCTCTGGGGCCAACGTCCTGACTTTC; cdr3_aa: CASSLASGANVLTF
j_call: TRBJ2-4; clone_size: few; v_call: TRBV4-3; d_call: NA; cdr3_nt: TGCGCCAGCAGCCAAGTCTACCCCGGAAACATTCAGTACTTC; cdr3_aa: CASSQVYPGNIQYF
j_call: TRBJ1-2; clone_size: many; v_call: TRBV7-2; d_call: NA; cdr3_nt: TGTGCCAGCAGCTTAGAGGCACTCTATGGCTACACCTTC; cdr3_aa: CASSLEALYGYTF
j_call: TRBJ2-3; clone_size: NA; v_call: TRBV28; d_call: TRBD2; cdr3_nt: TGTGCCAGCAGTTTGCTAGGTGAGCGGGAGTTTGGTGATACGCAGTATTTT; cdr3_aa: CASSLLGEREFGDTQYF
j_call: TRBJ2-3; clone_size: few; v_call: TRBV29-1; d_call: NA; cdr3_nt: TGCAGCGTTGAAGGAGAGGGGCCATACACAGATACGCAGTATTTT; cdr3_aa: CSVEGEGPYTDTQYF
j_call: TRBJ1-1; clone_size: NA; v_call: TRBV7-9; d_call: NA; cdr3_nt: TGTGCCAGCAGCCCGACGCTGGAGAACACTGAAGCTTTCTTT; cdr3_aa: CASSPTLENTEAFF
j_call: TRBJ1-2; clone_size: NA; v_call: TRBV14; d_call: NA; cdr3_nt: TGTGCCAGCAGCCAAGGTTTCAGGAAGCATGGCTACACCTTC; cdr3_aa: CASSQGFRKHGYTF
j_call: TRBJ1-6; clone_size: many; v_call: TRBV27; d_call: TRBD1; cdr3_nt: TGTGCCAGCAGGGGGATTAACCGGGACAGGCGGTCACCCCTCCACTTT; cdr3_aa: CASRGINRDRRSPLHF
j_call: TRBJ2-5; clone_size: NA; v_call: TRBV6-5; d_call: TRBD2; cdr3_nt: TGTGCCAGCAGTTACGAGGGAGGGGAAGAGACCCAGTACTTC; cdr3_aa: CASSYEGGEETQYF
j_call: TRBJ1-3; clone_size: once; v_call: TRBV15; d_call: TRBD1; cdr3_nt: TGTGCCACCAGCAGAGCCTGGGGCAGGGGGCAATTAACTGGAAACACCATATATTTT; cdr3_aa: CATSRAWGRGQLTGNTIYF
j_call: TRBJ1-5; clone_size: few; v_call: TRBV7-8; d_call: NA; cdr3_nt: TGTGCCCTAGGGGGGGCAGATAGCAATCAGCCCCAGCATTTT; cdr3_aa: CALGGADSNQPQHF
j_call: TRBJ1-1; clone_size: NA; v_call: TRBV7-2; d_call: NA; cdr3_nt: TGTGCCAGCAGCTTAGTTGGTGGCGGGGGCGGGAACACTGAAGCTTTCTTT; cdr3_aa: CASSLVGGGGGNTEAFF
j_call: TRBJ2-3; clone_size: NA; v_call: TRBV28; d_call: TRBD2; cdr3_nt: TGTGCCAGCAGTCTTAGTTTAGCGGGGGCACTAGGAGATACGCAGTATTTT; cdr3_aa: CASSLSLAGALGDTQYF
j_call: TRBJ2-5; clone_size: many; v_call: TRBV7-2; d_call: NA; cdr3_nt: TGTGCCAGCAGCTTTGGGGGGCAGCAAGAGACCCAGTACTTC; cdr3_aa: CASSFGGQQETQYF
j_call: TRBJ2-3; clone_size: few; v_call: TRBV7-2; d_call: NA; cdr3_nt: TGTGCCAGCAGCTTAAACCCCGGCACAGATACGCAGTATTTT; cdr3_aa: CASSLNPGTDTQYF
j_call: TRBJ1-4; clone_size: many; v_call: TRBV29-1; d_call: NA; cdr3_nt: TGCAGCGTTGAAGAAGGTGCGGCAGGGGAATTGAAACTGTTTTTT; cdr3_aa: CSVEEGAAGELKLFF
j_call: TRBJ2-3; clone_size: NA; v_call: TRBV14; d_call: NA; cdr3_nt: TGTGCCAGCAGCCACGCCCAAACGCAGTATTTT; cdr3_aa: CASSHAQTQYF
j_call: TRBJ1-2; clone_size: many; v_call: TRBV6-5; d_call: NA; cdr3_nt: TGTGCCAGCAGTTACCCGGGGGGCCAGGAGGATGGCTACACCTTC; cdr3_aa: CASSYPGGQEDGYTF
j_call: TRBJ1-1; clone_size: NA; v_call: TRBV19; d_call: NA; cdr3_nt: TGTGCCAGTAGTATAGGTTCGGTTTTAGGCACTGAAGCTTTCTTT; cdr3_aa: CASSIGSVLGTEAFF
j_call: TRBJ1-1; clone_size: NA; v_call: TRBV19; d_call: NA; cdr3_nt: TGTGCCAGTAGTAGAATTGAACAGGGGAACACTGAAGCTTTCTTT; cdr3_aa: CASSRIEQGNTEAFF
j_call: TRBJ1-1; clone_size: many; v_call: TRBV28; d_call: TRBD1; cdr3_nt: TGTGCCAGCAGCCCACCCGGGACAGGAGGTTTGGAGGCTTTCTTT; cdr3_aa: CASSPPGTGGLEAFF
j_call: TRBJ1-5; clone_size: NA; v_call: TRBV6-1; d_call: NA; cdr3_nt: TGTGCCAGCAGTGAGGCTTTTTTTGGTAGCAATCAGCCCCAGCATTTT; cdr3_aa: CASSEAFFGSNQPQHF
j_call: TRBJ2-1; clone_size: NA; v_call: TRBV28; d_call: NA; cdr3_nt: TGTGCCAGCAGCCGCTTTGAGGGCCTAAGCTCCTACAATGAGCAGTTCTTC; cdr3_aa: CASSRFEGLSSYNEQFF